Below, 29 T cell receptor beta chains from the same sample are listed, as sequenced in a study of T cell responses to AZD1222 COVID-19 vaccine. The data were produced by immunoSEQ multiplex PCR, yet TCRdb's version contains in-frame clones alone and is incomplete. The top ten clones hold 5% to 5.5% of a sample with 120,000 to 150,000 clones, around 90% of them seen once. Sequencing used peripheral blood, obtained 28 days after the second dose of the MenACWY control vaccine. These receptor sequences come from an adult who received the MenACWY meningococcal vaccine as a control.

V usage is TRBV9 and J usage is TRBJ1-3; 7 bases match TRBD1. The CDR3 extends over 14 amino acids. The V segment lost 3 bases and the J segment 3 bases; nucleotides outside the gene matches: 3. Germline CDR1 SGDLS, CDR2 YYNGEE. In nucleotides, the CDR3 is TGTGCCAGCAGCGCACAGGGGAGTGGAAACACCATATATTTT. Amino acid sequence: CASSAQGSGNTIYF.

The chain employs TRBV19 and TRBJ1-5; unclear D gene. This CDR3 has 15 residues. The germline V gene has CDR1 LNHDA and CDR2 SQIVND (reference sequence). V lost 1 base, J lost 3 bases, and 10 bases lay in between. The CDR3 here is CASSIVSTLNQPQHF. The CDR3, as DNA: TGTGCCAGTAGTATAGTGAGCACCCTCAATCAGCCCCAGCATTTT. The variable domain in full, completed from reference TRBV19 and TRBJ1-5, reads DGGITQSPKYLFRKEGQNVTLSCEQNLNHDAMYWYRQDPGQGLRLIYYSQIVNDFQKGDIAEGYSVSREKKESFPLTVTSAQKNPTAFYLCASSIVSTLNQPQHFGDGTRLSIL.

The CDR3 loop reads CASSLYPSMNTEAFF. For the CDR3, the DNA is TGTGCCAGCAGTTTATATCCAAGTATGAACACTGAAGCTTTCTTT. This chain joins TRBV27 and TRBJ1-1; D is ambiguous. This CDR3 is 15 amino acids long. Trimming removed 1 base at V and 0 bases at J, with 9 bases between. Germline loops: CDR1 MNHEY, CDR2 SMNVEV (reference sequence).

This chain connects TRBV7-9 to TRBJ2-7; 7 bases are a match to TRBD1. Unmatched junction bases numbered 9, after V lost 5 bases and J lost 2 bases. CDR1 is SEHNR, CDR2 FQNEAQ, per germline (reference sequence). The CDR3 has 15 amino acids. The CDR3 protein is CASSTGAEAPYEQYF. The CDR3 region has the DNA TGTGCCAGCAGCACAGGGGCGGAGGCGCCCTACGAGCAGTACTTC.

This CDR3 reads CATRGQGNTEAFF. For the CDR3, the DNA is TGTGCCACCCGGGGACAGGGAAATACTGAAGCTTTCTTT. The V and J genes are TRBV2 and TRBJ1-1; 9 positions agree with TRBD1. The germline V gene has CDR1 SNHLY and CDR2 FYNNEI. V trimming: 10 bases; J trimming: 5 bases; junction bases outside the gene matches: 8. The CDR3 is 13 amino acids.

The rearrangement links TRBV5-8 to TRBJ1-2; D gene unclear. Looked up from germline, CDR1 is SGHTS and CDR2 is YDEGEE. The length of the CDR3 is 13 residues. V lost 5 bases and J 8 bases, leaving 16 bases between the germline ends. CDR3 sequence (DNA): TGTGCCAGCAGTTACTGGGGAGGGAACGGCTACACCTTC. Translating gives CASSYWGGNGYTF.

The V call is TRBV11-2, the J call TRBJ2-1; D call uncertain. This CDR3 is built from 15 residues. The V gene lost 3 bases and the J gene lost 6 bases, with 15 bases spanning the gap. CDR1 is SGHAT and CDR2 is FQNNGV in the germline V gene. The CDR3, as DNA: TGTGCCAGCAGCTTCTTACGGCCCGCCGGCAATGAGCAGTTCTTC. Its protein is CASSFLRPAGNEQFF.

The chain recombines TRBV11-3 with TRBJ1-2; possibly TRBD1 for D (6 bases). Per germline, CDR1 SGHNT and CDR2 YENEEA. V shed 2 bases and J shed 6 bases, with 16 bases lying between them. The CDR3 is made up of 15 amino acids. As DNA, the CDR3 is TGTGCCAGCAGCTTAAGGGGGGGGCAGACCCATGGCTACACCTTC. Translated: CASSLRGGQTHGYTF.

This clone was counted a single time. This chain uses TRBV9 with TRBJ1-2; TRBD1 matches at 8 bases. J was trimmed by 7 bases and V by 0 bases; bases with no gene match: 8. Germline loops: CDR1 SGDLS, CDR2 YYNGEE. This CDR3 has 15 amino acids. CDR3 protein: CASSVEAGGAGGYTF. DNA of the CDR3: TGTGCCAGCAGCGTAGAAGCAGGGGGCGCGGGTGGCTACACCTTC.

The chain couples TRBV7-9 to TRBJ2-3; 10 bases are a match to TRBD1. CDR1 and CDR2 from the germline V gene are SEHNR and FQNEAQ (reference sequence). The CDR3 consists of 15 residues. The V and J ends lost 5 bases and 2 bases, in that order; junction bases with no gene match: 4. CDR3 loop: CASSPGQGITDTQYF. The CDR3 DNA is TGTGCCAGCAGCCCGGGACAGGGGATCACAGATACGCAGTATTTT. Together with reference TRBV7-9 and TRBJ2-3, the CDR3 gives the full variable domain: DTGVSQNPRHKITKRGQNVTFRCDPISEHNRLYWYRQTLGQGPEFLTYFQNEAQLEKSRLLSDRFSAERPKGSFSTLEIQRTEQGDSAMYLCASSPGQGITDTQYFGPGTRLTVL.

This CDR3 is CASSRIGLSLFF. DNA of the CDR3: TGTGCCAGCAGCCGGATAGGCCTCTCCCTGTTTTTT. The rearrangement joins TRBV12-3 or TRBV12-4 to TRBJ1-4; D gene uncertain. V was trimmed by 6 bases and J by 14 bases, leaving 16 bases between them. The CDR3 totals 12 residues.

This sequence joins TRBV9 and TRBJ2-1; 15 nucleotides match TRBD2. CDR3 length: 16 residues. The germline CDR1 and CDR2 sequences are SGDLS and YYNGEE. The V gene end was trimmed by 4 bases and the J gene end by 6 bases; junction bases not matched to a gene: 5. CDR3 protein: CASSPGLAGGGNEQFF. The CDR3 region has the DNA TGTGCCAGCAGCCCGGGACTAGCGGGAGGAGGCAATGAGCAGTTCTTC.

This chain links TRBV13 with TRBJ2-1; TRBD2 matches at 10 bases. CDR1 is PRHDT, CDR2 FYEKMQ, per germline (reference sequence). The CDR3 is 16 residues long. Unmatched junction bases numbered 7, after V lost 2 bases and J lost 6 bases. The CDR3 here is CASSLRLAGAPNEQFF. The CDR3 DNA is TGTGCCAGCAGCTTACGGCTAGCGGGGGCCCCCAATGAGCAGTTCTTC.

This chain connects TRBV6-2 or TRBV6-3 to TRBJ2-7; D unclear. The CDR3 is made up of 18 amino acids. Germline lookup yields CDR1 MNHEY and CDR2 SVGEGT. V dropped 4 bases and J dropped 0 bases, with 22 bases sitting between them. CDR3: CASSWTNHGRIFSYEQYF. For the CDR3, the DNA is TGTGCCAGCAGTTGGACCAACCACGGACGGATCTTCTCCTACGAGCAGTACTTC.

The chain uses TRBV11-3 and TRBJ1-1; D may be TRBD1 (6 bases). V lost 5 bases, J lost 6 bases, and 19 bases lay in between. The CDR3 runs to 15 residues. In germline, CDR1 is SGHNT, CDR2 YENEEA. CDR3 amino acids: CASSLLTGGQSEAFF. CDR3 coding DNA: TGTGCCAGCAGCCTATTGACGGGGGGCCAGTCTGAAGCTTTCTTT.

This sequence joins TRBV4-3 and TRBJ1-1, with a weak D call TRBD1 (6 bases). V was shortened by 1 base and J by 1 base, with 7 bases between the two germline ends. Per the germline V gene, CDR1 is LGHNA and CDR2 is YSLEER. The CDR3 sequence is 14 residues long. Here the CDR3 reads CASSQVDRNTEAFF. Written as DNA, the CDR3 is TGCGCCAGCAGCCAAGTGGACAGGAACACTGAAGCTTTCTTT.

The chain combines TRBV6-2 or TRBV6-3 with TRBJ1-2; no clear D gene. Germline V gene sequence: CDR1 MNHEY, CDR2 SVGEGT. Trimming took 5 bases from V and 5 from J, leaving 9 bases between them. This CDR3 is 12 amino acids long. CDR3 DNA: TGTGCCAGCAGTCCCGCGACTTATGGCTACACCTTC. Amino acids: CASSPATYGYTF.

The genes are TRBV7-8 and TRBJ1-5; 7 bases are shared with TRBD1. V gave up 1 base and J gave up 9 bases; unmatched junction bases: 3. The CDR3 is 13 residues long. Germline V gives CDR1 SGHVS, CDR2 FQNEAQ. CDR3 sequence reads: CASSLEEGAPQHF. CDR3 DNA: TGTGCCAGCAGCTTAGAGGAGGGGGCGCCCCAGCATTTT.

This clone was detected once. This chain joins TRBV28 and TRBJ2-3; 12 positions match TRBD2. Trimming removed 2 bases from V and 4 bases from J; junction bases left unmatched: 4. CDR1 MDHEN and CDR2 SYDVKM come from the germline V gene. This CDR3 region has 16 residues. The CDR3 region is CASSLLAGGGADTQYF. The CDR3, as DNA: TGTGCCAGCAGTTTACTAGCGGGAGGGGGCGCAGATACGCAGTATTTT.

V and J are TRBV4-3 and TRBJ1-5; D is possibly TRBD1 (6 bases). The germline V gene encodes CDR1 LGHNA and CDR2 YSLEER. The germline V and J ends were trimmed by 0 bases and 7 bases, with 13 bases remaining between them. This CDR3 spans 15 amino acids. CDR3 residues: CASSQDIQGEQPQHF. The DNA for the CDR3 is TGCGCCAGCAGCCAAGATATACAGGGTGAACAGCCCCAGCATTTT.

For the CDR3, the DNA is TGCGCCAGCAGCTTGGCCGGCAGGAGCCAAGAGACCCAGTACTTC. As protein: CASSLAGRSQETQYF. This chain joins TRBV5-1 and TRBJ2-5; no reliable D call. The CDR3 spans 15 residues. Trimming cost V 0 bases and J 1 base, with 10 bases left between them. CDR1 and CDR2 (germline): SGHRS, YFSETQ.

The chain joins TRBV18 to TRBJ1-2; no definite D call. Germline values: CDR1 KGHSH, CDR2 LQKENI. With 2 bases removed from V and 0 bases from J, the gap between germline ends came to 10 bases. The CDR3 contains 15 residues. As DNA, the CDR3 is TGTGCCAGCTCACCAACTGATGAAACTAACTATGGCTACACCTTC. As protein: CASSPTDETNYGYTF.

J is TRBJ2-7 and V is TRBV19; D call uncertain. V was pared by 3 bases and J by 5 bases, with 11 bases between. This CDR3 is 13 amino acids long. Germline assignment: CDR1 LNHDA and CDR2 SQIVND (reference sequence). The CDR3 loop is CASSISETDEQYF. Written as DNA, the CDR3 is TGTGCCAGTAGTATTTCGGAGACGGACGAGCAGTACTTC.

The chain uses TRBV13 and TRBJ1-1; D remains ambiguous. The germline V gene encodes CDR1 PRHDT and CDR2 FYEKMQ (reference sequence). The CDR3 loop spans 16 amino acids. V was clipped by 5 bases and J by 4 bases, with 20 bases between them. CDR3 sequence: CASSEPGKVKGTEAFF. In nucleotides, the CDR3 is TGTGCCAGCAGCGAACCGGGGAAGGTCAAGGGCACTGAAGCTTTCTTT.

This clone was observed a single time. The V gene is TRBV29-1, the J gene TRBJ2-1, with D possibly TRBD2 on 6 matching bases. Per the germline V gene, CDR1 is SQVTM and CDR2 is ANQGSEA. This CDR3 is built from 14 residues. The V end lost 1 base, the J end lost 0 bases, and 7 bases lay between the germline ends. The CDR3 DNA follows: TGCAGCGTTGAAGTGCGGGACTCCTACAATGAGCAGTTCTTC. Amino acids: CSVEVRDSYNEQFF.

This clone was observed once. The chain recombines TRBV19 with TRBJ1-2; 7 bases match TRBD1. J lost 8 bases, V lost 4 bases, and 10 bases had no gene match. CDR1 and CDR2 from the germline V gene are LNHDA and SQIVND (reference sequence). The CDR3 is 14 amino acids. In nucleotides, the CDR3 is TGTGCCAGTAGTACCCACTCGGGACAGTCGGGCTACACCTTC. It is translated as CASSTHSGQSGYTF.

CDR3 DNA: TGTGCCAGCAGCTTGGGGACTAGATACAATGAGCAGTTCTTC. Encoded protein: CASSLGTRYNEQFF. V and J are TRBV7-9 and TRBJ2-1, with TRBD2 matching 8 bases. V lost 3 bases and J lost 4; bases outside the gene matches: 2. The germline V gene encodes CDR1 SEHNR and CDR2 FQNEAQ (reference sequence). This CDR3 is 14 amino acids long.

The chain has TRBV19 and TRBJ1-3, with D unresolved. The CDR3 has 13 amino acids. The germline CDR1 and CDR2 sequences are LNHDA and SQIVND (reference sequence). Trimming cost V 9 bases and J 0 bases, with 9 bases left between them. The CDR3: CASTPNSGNTIYF. DNA for the CDR3: TGTGCCAGCACGCCAAACTCTGGAAACACCATATATTTT.

This clone was recorded a few times. The V gene is TRBV10-3, the J gene TRBJ2-3, with TRBD2 identical over 11 bases. This CDR3 comprises 18 residues. Germline loops: CDR1 ENHRY, CDR2 SYGVKD. With 0 bases clipped from V and 2 bases from J, the junction kept 7 bases outside the gene matches. The CDR3 spells CAISESETSGAITDTQYF. DNA for the CDR3: TGTGCCATCAGTGAGTCCGAGACTAGCGGGGCGATCACAGATACGCAGTATTTT.